This TCR beta chain derives from a study of OX40 agonist ivuxolimab in advanced cancers. Findings and limits, study-wide: Clonal expansion in partial responders at 0.1-3.0 mg/kg ranked among the lowest. Among T cells, CD8+ cells averaged more expanded clones than CD4+ cells.

Points on this clone: Its cognate antigen is unknown.

With V trimmed by 2 bases and J by 14 bases, 11 bases remained unmatched. The CDR3 loop spans 13 amino acids. Germline V lookup: CDR1 SGHRS, CDR2 YFSETQ. Generated by immunoSEQ multiplex PCR, the TCRdb table keeps only in-frame clones and is missing some. The sample shows about 84,000 clones, more than 80% of them seen only once. The V and J genes are TRBV5-1 and TRBJ2-3, with 7 bases matching TRBD2. Sequencing was performed on CD4+ or CD8+ T cells sorted from blood, taken in a trial of the OX40 agonist ivuxolimab. This clonotype was sampled from an adult with an advanced solid tumor such as melanoma, head and neck, liver or kidney cancer. CDR3 nucleotides: TGCGCCAGCAGCTTATTAGCGGGCCCCGGAGGGTATTTT. Translated, it gives CASSLLAGPGGYF.